The 13 T cell receptor beta chains presented below share a single source sample, sequenced in a study of OX40 agonist ivuxolimab in advanced cancers. Here immunoSEQ multiplex PCR was the method, and the copy in TCRdb shows in-frame clones only, minus some. There are about 58,000 clones in the sample; approximately 86% occur only once, and roughly 0.99% lies in the top ten. The sample consisted of CD4+ or CD8+ T cells sorted from blood, taken in a trial of the OX40 agonist ivuxolimab. The receptor set was obtained from an adult with an advanced solid tumor such as melanoma, head and neck, liver or kidney cancer.

This clone was picked up a small number of times. The chain joins TRBV5-1 to TRBJ1-2; D gene unclear. With 0 bases removed from V and 7 bases from J, the gap between germline ends came to 10 bases. The CDR3 sequence is 13 residues long. The germline gives CDR1 SGHRS, CDR2 YFSETQ. CDR3: CASSLGTGAGYTF. In DNA form, the CDR3 reads TGCGCCAGCAGCTTGGGGACCGGCGCTGGCTACACCTTC.

The J gene is TRBJ2-7, the V gene TRBV6-6; the D call may be TRBD1 or TRBD2 (5 bases each). The V gene's germline CDR1 is MNHNY and CDR2 SVGAGI (reference sequence). This CDR3 has 13 residues. V shed 0 bases and J shed 6 bases, with 9 bases lying between them. The CDR3 region has the DNA TGTGCCAGCAGTTACTCCCCGGGGCTCGAGCAGTACTTC. Protein sequence: CASSYSPGLEQYF.

In this sample, this clone turned up once. The chain combines TRBV2 with TRBJ1-2; possible D gene TRBD1, 6 bases. V lost 4 bases and J lost 4, with 16 bases in between. CDR1 SNHLY and CDR2 FYNNEI come from the germline V gene. CDR3 length: 15 amino acids. Written as DNA, the CDR3 is TGTGCCAGCAGTGGACGACGAGGGGGTGGCTATGGCTACACCTTC. It yields the protein CASSGRRGGGYGYTF.

The V call is TRBV11-2, the J call TRBJ1-6, with 9 bases aligning to TRBD1. J gave up 10 bases and V 4 bases, and 8 bases lay outside the gene matches. Germline V gene data show CDR1 as SGHAT and CDR2 as FQNNGV. The CDR3 consists of 15 residues. In nucleotides, the CDR3 is TGTGCCAGCAGCTCCCAACAGGGGGCTAGGTCACCCCTCCACTTT. As protein: CASSSQQGARSPLHF.

The chain combines TRBV9 with TRBJ2-4; TRBD1 or TRBD2 may be the D gene (5 bases each). The germline V gene has CDR1 SGDLS and CDR2 YYNGEE. Trimming removed 5 bases from V and 3 bases from J, with 9 bases in between. The CDR3 length is 13 residues. CDR3 protein: CASSRDGKNIQYF. Here the CDR3 DNA reads TGTGCCAGCAGTCGGGACGGCAAAAACATTCAGTACTTC.

The V call is TRBV18, the J call TRBJ2-7, with TRBD1 matching over 8 bases. V gave up 3 bases and J gave up 1 base; unmatched junction bases: 11. The germline V gene encodes CDR1 KGHSH and CDR2 LQKENI. The CDR3 runs 17 residues. The CDR3 loop reads CASSPLTGTGSSYEQYF. The DNA for the CDR3 is TGTGCCAGCTCACCCCTTACCGGGACAGGCAGTTCCTACGAGCAGTACTTC. Drawing the rest from reference TRBV18 and TRBJ2-7, the complete variable domain is NAGVMQNPRHLVRRRGQEARLRCSPMKGHSHVYWYRQLPEEGLKFMVYLQKENIIDESGMPKERFSAEFPKEGPSILRIQQVVRGDSAAYFCASSPLTGTGSSYEQYFGPGTRLTVT.

CDR3 region: CASSGDRGRGNEQFF. The CDR3 DNA reads as TGTGCCAGCAGCGGAGACAGGGGGCGCGGTAATGAGCAGTTCTTC. The chain combines TRBV7-8 with TRBJ2-1; 10 bases line up with TRBD1. V trimming: 5 bases; J trimming: 7 bases; junction bases outside the gene matches: 8. This CDR3 is built from 15 residues. Germline V gene lookup returns CDR1 SGHVS and CDR2 FQNEAQ.

The V gene is TRBV6-1, the J gene TRBJ1-2; D is perhaps TRBD1 (5 bases). The V and J ends lost 3 bases and 2 bases respectively, with 16 bases between them. The V gene's germline CDR1 is MNHNS and CDR2 SASEGT. The CDR3 is 16 residues long. The CDR3, as DNA: TGTGCCAGCAGTGATCCCCGTTCCGAGGGGAACTATGGCTACACCTTC. The encoded protein is CASSDPRSEGNYGYTF.

This chain uses TRBV7-9 with TRBJ2-5; 9 bases match TRBD2. V was pared by 3 bases and J by 1 base, with 6 bases of the junction left unmatched. Germline CDR1 and CDR2: SEHNR and FQNEAQ (reference sequence). The CDR3 consists of 16 residues. The CDR3: CASSLGSGGFQETQYF. CDR3 coding DNA: TGTGCCAGCAGCTTGGGGAGCGGGGGGTTCCAAGAGACCCAGTACTTC. Full variable domain (missing parts from reference TRBV7-9 and TRBJ2-5): DTGVSQNPRHKITKRGQNVTFRCDPISEHNRLYWYRQTLGQGPEFLTYFQNEAQLEKSRLLSDRFSAERPKGSFSTLEIQRTEQGDSAMYLCASSLGSGGFQETQYFGPGTRLLVL.

The chain employs TRBV14 and TRBJ2-7; weak D call: TRBD1 (5 bases). V was clipped by 1 base and J by 5 bases, with 9 bases between them. CDR1 and CDR2 (germline): SGHDN, FVKESK. The CDR3 spans 13 residues. CDR3 nucleotide sequence: TGTGCCAGCAGCCAAGTCAGGGTCCACGAGCAGTACTTC. Amino acids: CASSQVRVHEQYF.

The J gene is TRBJ1-5, the V gene TRBV18; 8 nucleotides agree with TRBD1. Trimming took 4 bases from V and 6 from J; bases not matched to a gene: 5. Germline CDR1 and CDR2: KGHSH and LQKENI. The CDR3 loop spans 14 amino acids. The CDR3 region has the DNA TGTGCCAGCTCACAAGGGCAGGGGGCTCAGCCCCAGCATTTT. Translated: CASSQGQGAQPQHF.

The chain is built from TRBV12-5 and TRBJ2-7, with D unresolved. The CDR3 sequence is 13 residues long. Looked up from germline, CDR1 is LGHNT and CDR2 is FRNRAP. With 5 bases removed from V and 5 bases from J, the gap between germline ends came to 13 bases. The CDR3 sequence is CASGPPGRHEQYF. DNA for the CDR3: TGTGCTAGTGGTCCCCCCGGGCGACACGAGCAGTACTTC.

The V call is TRBV2, the J call TRBJ1-6; 10 bases line up with TRBD1. This CDR3 is built from 14 residues. V dropped 5 bases and J dropped 7; count of bases not matched to a gene: 2. Germline loops: CDR1 SNHLY, CDR2 FYNNEI. The DNA of the CDR3 is TGTGCCAGCAGTCCGGACAGGGGGAATTCACCCCTCCACTTT. Translated: CASSPDRGNSPLHF.